This TCR beta chain was identified in a study of blood T cells in healthy people across ages (dated by TCRdb to between 2014 and 2017). Background on the whole study: In model experiments, template switching captured roughly one uniquely barcoded TCR beta cDNA molecule for every two T cells. To track age-related changes in TCR beta repertoire diversity, the study relied on deep sequencing normalized with unique cDNA molecular identifiers. Four age groups were formed from the donors: young (average 16 years), middle-aged (approximately 40), aged (about 62) and long-lived (around 82). Donors of different ages were randomly distributed across sequencing lanes to avoid experimental bias. For two donors (one aged 18 to 30 and one aged 80 or older), the study analyzed two additional independent replicas of 1 million unique cDNA reads from the same blood draw. The study at large found these results: Estimates of total diversity from one million sequenced T cells were regarded as lower bounds and underestimates. Observed TCR beta diversity per million T cells fell roughly linearly with age, and a significant reduction was already apparent by age roughly 40. Observed TCR beta diversity correlated strongly with the percentage of naive T cells measured by flow cytometry. The long-lived group showed more naive CD4+ T cells, fewer expanded clones and increased TCR diversity than the aged group, suggesting age selection. Conclusive comparison of naive and antigen-experienced compartments was prevented by the profiling of bulk unsorted PBMCs. The CMV infection status of donors was not known, potentially confounding age-related changes in expanded clonotypes.

On this clonotype: Its antigen remains undetermined. A much larger clone lies a single base off, so this may be a read error.

Library method: 5' RACE. Sequencing took place on an Illumina HiSeq 2500. A second roughly 6 to 12 cycle PCR used a sample-barcoded 5' primer and a J-beta primer mix. A unique molecular identifier was introduced onto each TCR beta cDNA molecule by a template-switch 5' adaptor carrying 12 random nucleotides. At least 2.5 million CDR3-containing paired-end reads were obtained from each sample. The Mint cDNA synthesis kit, primed by a TRBC-specific oligonucleotide, was used to synthesize first-strand cDNA from all RNA. Following uracil-DNA glycosylase treatment, all cDNA underwent a first 18-cycle PCR with the universal primers M1SS and BC2_uni_R. As for how the authors treated the data: Each sample was normalized by randomly selecting 1 million high-quality reads, each carrying a distinct molecular identifier. Instead of being binned into consensus sequences, reads that shared molecular identifiers were thrown out. MiTCR, set to a Q25 quality threshold and the strictest error-elimination algorithm, was used for CDR3 identification, clonotype clustering and error correction. A nonparametric unseen species model with Euler transformation was used to estimate lower-bound total TCR beta diversity. TCRdb redid the processing of the public reads, applying fastp at Q25 and MiXCR, and retained in-frame beta chains. Duplicate CDR3 protein sequences are folded into a single record with the most common DNA and genes. TCRdb's processing, not the authors', yielded these V and J calls. Here the sample has hundreds of thousands of distinct CDR3 sequences; roughly 58% occur a single time. The ten largest clonotypes hold approximately 37% of the sample.

V lost 1 base and J lost 6 bases; the stretch between them is 14 bases long. Inclusive of the bounding cysteine and phenylalanine, the CDR3 is 14 residues long. CDR3 DNA only is kept here, 42 bases in frame from base 1. CDR1 and CDR2, looked up from the germline V gene, are SGHTS and YDEGEE. Systemically healthy Caucasian individuals from Russia, over 30 in total and aged about 6 to 95 years, were included as donors. Each donor gave about 11 milliliters of peripheral blood, drawn into EDTA-treated Vacutainer tubes. Ficoll-Paque density-gradient centrifugation was used to isolate PBMCs, with at least 7 million per sample. Trizol reagent was used to extract total RNA from PBMCs, with at least 6 micrograms per sample. For every donor, an aliquot of PBMCs went through flow cytometry to measure the percentages of naive CD45RAhigh/CD27high T cells.

The receptor comes from a man in his sixties in good health. This chain joins TRBV5-8 to TRBJ2-7, and possibly TRBD2, on 7 matching bases. What was sequenced was blood. The CDR3 here reads CASSLRPRGLEQYF. The nucleotide sequence reads TGTGCCAGCAGCTTGAGGCCGCGGGGGCTCGAGCAGTACTTC.